This T cell receptor beta chain is from a study of T cell responses to AZD1222 COVID-19 vaccine (dated by TCRdb to about 2021). Background for the entire study: Because spike-specific TCR depth and breadth did not differ between the two schedules, AZD1222 recipients who got a second dose at roughly 4 weeks were pooled with those who got a second dose at roughly 12 weeks. A total of 230 to 250 trial participants underwent TCR sequencing, of whom around 200 received two doses of AZD1222 and some 25 received two doses of the MenACWY control vaccine. Enrollment into the trials was organized by age into subgroups of 18-55, 56-69 and 70-plus years, and those subgroups contained roughly 140, 27 and 60 TCR-sequenced participants, respectively.

Trimming removed 6 bases from V and 3 bases from J; the gene matches leave 8 bases unexplained. The germline V gene sets CDR1 to MDHEN and CDR2 to SYDVKM. The CDR3 runs 15 residues from the cysteine to the phenylalanine. Here the CDR3 DNA is all that survives: 45 bases in frame from base 1. A note on this clone: The specificity of this receptor is unknown. Within one base of it there is no much larger clone, and no base qualities were kept.

The CDR3 regions of human TCRbeta chains were analyzed by immunosequencing. Processing in the source paper ran as follows. Repertoire TCRs were matched against a reference library of SARS-CoV-2-specific TCRs generated with the MIRA antigen-specificity platform. Breadth was defined as the fraction of unique TCRs that were SARS-CoV-2-associated. Depth was defined as the fraction of total T cells that were SARS-CoV-2-associated. Using the MIRA data, every spike-specific TCR was mapped to the spike region that the TCR reacted to and assigned to either a CD4 or a CD8 class. Log10-transformed breadth and depth values were compared by one-way ANOVA with Sidak's multiple comparisons tests. Entries here come from immuneACCESS through TCRdb and include only in-frame sequences with V and J called. Some clones fail to appear in such tables; in the studies checked, an unresolved V gene covers under half of the shortfall, and the cause of the remainder is unknown. V and J calls and clone size come straight from that table; D and trimming were deduced from the DNA. For this sample the table gives some 200,000 clones, of which about 92% were detected only once. The leading ten clones occupy roughly a tenth of the sample.

Overall study outcomes, separate from this receptor: Conclusions about previously exposed vaccinees are limited, since just six or seven AZD1222 recipients were seropositive for SARS-CoV-2 at baseline. The vaccine-associated CD4 TCRs covered the entire spike protein, and the dominant responses fell in regions 160-218 and 743-854. Participants were mostly white British, with more females than males. The authors suggested clonal diversity may have been underestimated. Because no day 14 peak-response samples were available, the repertoires could be characterized only after the peak T cell response. Reportedly, close to half of the unique spike-specific TCRs recognized epitopes lying outside the regions that are mutated in the B.1.351 and B.1.1.7 variants. A significant rise in spike-specific TCR breadth and depth was observed after two AZD1222 doses relative to day 0 and relative to MenACWY recipients. The 56-69-year group was small, and its depth increase did not reach significance, likely because of low power.

The time point label here, explained by the study, means: baseline before first vaccination. Samples from vaccinated people were obtained from the UK trials COV001 and COV002, which included a single-blind randomized controlled phase 2/3 trial of AZD1222 (ChAdOx1 nCoV-19) in healthy adults. Trial participant PBMC samples were collected at day 0 and day 28 after the second dose for TCRbeta chain sequencing. The chain employs TRBV28 and TRBJ1-5; the junction holds 7 bases that match TRBD1. The sequence derives from an adult in good health. Sequencing used peripheral blood, obtained on day 0 of AZD1222 vaccination. The CDR3 region: CASRSPTGANQPQHF. The nucleotide sequence is TGTGCCAGCAGGTCGCCCACAGGGGCCAATCAGCCCCAGCATTTT.